Below, 26 T cell receptor beta chains from the same sample are listed, as sequenced in a study of Ad26.COV2.S vaccination and SARS-CoV-2 variants. As for treatment: 15 to 20 received Ad26.COV2.S at low or high dose, single or two shots; about 5 received placebo; per-sample allocation not given. Repertoires come from day 63 after the first vaccine or placebo injection. Only in-frame clones appear in the TCRdb table, and some are missing; sequencing was by immunoSEQ multiplex PCR. The sample lists over 400,000 clones, around 93% occurring once. The sample here was peripheral blood, taken in a trial of Ad26.COV2.S vaccine versus placebo. The source of these receptors is a person between 18 and 65 years old who received the Ad26.COV2.S COVID-19 vaccine or a placebo.

This chain connects TRBV11-2 to TRBJ2-2, with 11 bases fitting TRBD2. Germline loops: CDR1 SGHAT, CDR2 FQNNGV. V lost 3 bases to trimming and J lost 1 base; unmatched junction nucleotides: 7. This CDR3 comprises 18 residues. CDR3 in DNA: TGTGCCAGCAGCTTTTTTTCACTAGCGGGGGTGAACACCGGGGAGCTGTTTTTT. It is translated as CASSFFSLAGVNTGELFF.

The V and J genes are TRBV4-3 and TRBJ2-5; the D gene is possibly TRBD1 (7 bases). There are 13 residues in the CDR3. Germline CDR1 is LGHNA and CDR2 is YSLEER. V shed 0 bases and J shed 7 bases, with 9 bases lying between them. The CDR3 protein is CASSQDQGGTQYF. CDR3 coding DNA: TGCGCCAGCAGCCAAGACCAGGGGGGGACCCAGTACTTC.

This clone was picked up one time. This chain joins TRBV21-1 and TRBJ2-3. TRBV21-1 is a listed pseudogene. The CDR3 totals 14 residues. The CDR3 DNA is TGTGCCAGCAGCAAAGTGTCCAGCACAGATACGCAGTATTTT. Its translation is CASSKVSSTDTQYF.

The chain couples TRBV6-5 to TRBJ2-1; D is possibly TRBD2 (5 bases). Germline V CDR1 and CDR2: MNHEY, SVGAGI. The CDR3 runs to 13 residues. The ends were cut back, 7 bases at V and 3 bases at J, with 10 bases in the middle. CDR3 protein: CASIERLYNEQFF. CDR3 coding DNA: TGTGCCAGCATCGAGCGGCTCTACAATGAGCAGTTCTTC.

The chain has TRBV29-1 and TRBJ1-3; D remains unclear. Trimming pared 4 bases from V and 2 bases from J, leaving 12 bases between. This CDR3 has 14 residues. Germline V CDR1 and CDR2: SQVTM, ANQGSEA. CDR3 bases: TGCAGCGTTGCGGGTGTGACTGCTGGAAACACCATATATTTT. Protein: CSVAGVTAGNTIYF.

The CDR3 region has the DNA TGTGCCAGCAGTTTACCGGGACCGACCTACGAGCAGTACTTC. Its protein is CASSLPGPTYEQYF. V and J are TRBV7-9 and TRBJ2-7; D may match TRBD1 or TRBD2 (5 bases each). V was cut by 6 bases and J by 2 bases, with 14 bases left in between. Germline CDR1 reads SEHNR; CDR2 reads FQNEAQ (reference sequence). The length of the CDR3 is 14 residues.

Points on this clone: The sample carries other DNA sequences with the same CDR3. This chain connects TRBV10-3 to TRBJ2-7; D is undetermined. Germline V lookup: CDR1 ENHRY, CDR2 SYGVKD. Between the trimmed V and J ends, which lost 0 bases and 4 bases, there was a span of 4 bases. The CDR3 is 12 amino acids. The CDR3 bases are TGTGCCATCAGTGAGTCAAAGTACGAGCAGTACTTC. Its translation: CAISESKYEQYF.

The chain employs TRBV24-1 and TRBJ1-2; 7 bases map to TRBD1. Per the germline V gene, CDR1 is KGHDR and CDR2 is SFDVKD. The CDR3 totals 15 residues. V trimming: 3 bases; J trimming: 5 bases; junction bases outside the gene matches: 8. As DNA, the CDR3 is TGTGCCACCAGTGATAGATCCGGGACAGAGTATGGCTACACCTTC. This gives the protein CATSDRSGTEYGYTF.

The CDR3 is CASSFVPSGGVNTQYF. CDR3 bases: TGTGCCAGCAGTTTCGTTCCTAGCGGGGGGGTGAATACGCAGTATTTT. The V and J genes are TRBV27 and TRBJ2-3; 12 positions match TRBD2. Germline CDR1 is MNHEY and CDR2 is SMNVEV (reference sequence). The CDR3 covers 16 residues. V was pared by 3 bases and J by 7 bases, with 8 bases of the junction left unmatched.

The chain combines TRBV10-1 with TRBJ2-3; D not resolved. From germline, CDR1 is WNHNN and CDR2 SYGVQD (reference sequence). Trimming pared 4 bases from V and 2 bases from J, leaving 16 bases between. The CDR3 has 16 residues. For the CDR3, the DNA is TGCGCCAGCAGTGGCGGCGGCAACATATTCACAGATACGCAGTATTTT. Protein sequence: CASSGGGNIFTDTQYF.

The rearrangement links TRBV19 to TRBJ2-7; 10 bases are shared with TRBD2. J lost 1 base, V lost 4 bases, and 7 bases had no gene match. Germline loops: CDR1 LNHDA, CDR2 SQIVND (reference sequence). CDR3 length: 16 amino acids. This CDR3 is CASSTGAGGKSYEQYF. The DNA for the CDR3 is TGTGCCAGTAGTACCGGAGCGGGGGGGAAGTCCTACGAGCAGTACTTC.

This chain connects TRBV25-1 to TRBJ1-6; 7 bases are a match to TRBD1. Losses at the gene ends were 0 bases for V and 8 bases for J; bases not matched to a gene: 10. Germline-derived CDR1 and CDR2 are MGHDK and SYGVNS. This CDR3 comprises 17 residues. The CDR3 DNA is TGTGCCAGCAGTGAATATACCTCGACAGGGATTGATTCACCCCTCCACTTT. Protein product: CASSEYTSTGIDSPLHF.

This clone was recorded only once. V is TRBV4-1 and J is TRBJ2-1; D is uncertain. CDR3 length equals 15 residues. CDR1 is MGHRA and CDR2 is YSYEKL in the germline V gene. V gave up 4 bases and J gave up 0 bases, with 10 bases separating them. The CDR3 DNA reads TGCGCCAGCAGCCCCAGGTACAGCTCCTACAATGAGCAGTTCTTC. The encoded protein is CASSPRYSSYNEQFF.

J is TRBJ1-2 and V is TRBV11-2; D gene ambiguous. Trimming stripped 0 bases from V and 0 bases from J, with 8 bases between. The CDR3 extends over 15 amino acids. Germline CDR1 and CDR2: SGHAT and FQNNGV. The CDR3 is CASSLDRTSNYGYTF. The CDR3, as DNA: TGTGCCAGCAGCTTAGACAGGACGTCTAACTATGGCTACACCTTC.

This rearrangement joins TRBV7-8 to TRBJ1-1, with D perhaps TRBD1 (5 bases). Trimming stripped 2 bases from V and 1 base from J, with 14 bases between. The CDR3 spans 16 residues. Germline V gives CDR1 SGHVS, CDR2 FQNEAQ. The CDR3 nucleotides read TGTGCCAGCAGCTTATCGGCAGGGTCTAAGAACACTGAAGCTTTCTTT. Amino acid sequence: CASSLSAGSKNTEAFF.

This chain connects TRBV3-1 (or the pseudogene TRBV3-2) to TRBJ1-4; D is unclear. Looked up from germline, CDR1 is LGHDT and CDR2 is YNNKEL (reference sequence). This CDR3 region has 15 residues. Trimming cost V 1 base and J 0 bases, with 6 bases left between them. The CDR3 sequence: CASSQVSATNEKLFF. The DNA of the CDR3 is TGTGCCAGCAGCCAAGTATCTGCAACTAATGAAAAACTGTTTTTT.

The chain carries TRBV19 and TRBJ1-1; unclear D gene. CDR3 length: 14 residues. Germline V gene lookup returns CDR1 LNHDA and CDR2 SQIVND (reference sequence). V was shortened by 5 bases and J by 0 bases, with 10 bases between the two germline ends. CDR3 region: CASSPPGVNTEAFF. CDR3 DNA: TGTGCCAGTAGTCCTCCCGGGGTGAACACTGAAGCTTTCTTT.

This sequence joins TRBV19 and TRBJ1-2, with D unresolved. Trimming removed 5 bases from V and 8 bases from J, with 18 bases in between. The CDR3 has 14 residues. Per the germline V gene, CDR1 is LNHDA and CDR2 is SQIVND (reference sequence). The CDR3 nucleotides read TGTGCCAGTAGTCCCATGGACGTGCCTGCAGGCTACACCTTC. The encoded protein is CASSPMDVPAGYTF.

The V call is TRBV7-6, the J call TRBJ1-1; TRBD1 matches at 7 bases. This CDR3 is 11 amino acids long. Per the germline V gene, CDR1 is SGHVS and CDR2 is FNYEAQ. The V and J ends lost 5 bases and 9 bases, in that order; junction bases with no gene match: 3. The CDR3 nucleotides are TGTGCCAGCAGCATGGGACAGAAAGCTTTCTTT. Its protein is CASSMGQKAFF.

This chain joins TRBV18 and TRBJ2-1; 8 bases align to TRBD1. Germline lookup yields CDR1 KGHSH and CDR2 LQKENI. V was pared by 3 bases and J by 2 bases, with 9 bases of the junction left unmatched. The CDR3 is 17 amino acids. DNA of the CDR3: TGTGCCAGCTCACCCTGGGACAGGTCGGGTCCCTACAATGAGCAGTTCTTC. This encodes CASSPWDRSGPYNEQFF.

The rearrangement uses TRBV28 and TRBJ2-3; 11 nucleotides match TRBD1. CDR1 is MDHEN and CDR2 is SYDVKM in the germline V gene. The CDR3 extends over 17 amino acids. Trimming at V came to 6 bases and at J to 0 bases, leaving 8 bases not matched to a gene. The CDR3 protein is CASRTIRDRGSTDTQYF. The CDR3 DNA follows: TGTGCCAGCAGAACGATCCGGGACAGGGGGAGCACAGATACGCAGTATTTT. Using reference TRBV28 and TRBJ2-3 for the parts outside the CDR3, the full variable domain is DVKVTQSSRYLVKRTGEKVFLECVQDMDHENMFWYRQDPGLGLRLIYFSYDVKMKEKGDIPEGYSVSREKKERFSLILESASTNQTSMYLCASRTIRDRGSTDTQYFGPGTRLTVL.

The rearrangement joins TRBV12-5 to TRBJ2-5; perhaps TRBD1 as D (6 bases). Trimming stripped 5 bases from V and 5 bases from J, with 12 bases between. The CDR3 length is 13 residues. From germline, CDR1 is LGHNT and CDR2 FRNRAP. The CDR3 coding sequence is TGTGCTAGTGGTGCAGGGGCAGGGGAGACCCAGTACTTC. Its translation: CASGAGAGETQYF.

This clone appeared a single time. This chain joins TRBV20-1 and TRBJ1-1; tentatively, D is TRBD1 (5 bases). V was shortened by 3 bases and J by 0 bases, with 11 bases between the two germline ends. Germline CDR1 is DFQATT and CDR2 is SNEGSKA (reference sequence). This CDR3 contains 14 residues. CDR3 sequence (DNA): TGCAGTGCTAGTTCCAACAGGATGAACACTGAAGCTTTCTTT. Its protein is CSASSNRMNTEAFF.

The V call is TRBV15, the J call TRBJ1-1, with 8 bases matching TRBD1. The germline CDR1 and CDR2 sequences are LNHNV and YYDKDF (reference sequence). V lost 1 base and J lost 7; bases outside the gene matches: 5. This CDR3 comprises 14 residues. In nucleotides, the CDR3 is TGTGCCACCAGCAGAGTCGGACAGGGTGATGAAGCTTTCTTT. It translates to CATSRVGQGDEAFF.

The chain recombines TRBV27 with TRBJ2-5; D may be TRBD1 or TRBD2 (5 bases each). The V gene's germline CDR1 is MNHEY and CDR2 SMNVEV (reference sequence). The CDR3 runs 11 residues. The V end was cut by 6 bases, the J end by 7 bases, with 9 bases between. The CDR3 DNA sequence: TGTGCCAGCAGGGGGACGAGGACCCAGTACTTC. Residues: CASRGTRTQYF.

The chain has TRBV10-2 and TRBJ2-3, with D possibly being TRBD2 (6 bases). Trimming left V 3 bases short and J 15 bases short, with 19 bases between. The CDR3 is made up of 13 amino acids. The germline V gene encodes CDR1 WSHSY and CDR2 SAAADI. The CDR3 nucleotides read TGCGCCAGCAGTGATTGGGGTAGTAGGACTACATATTTT. Translated, it gives CASSDWGSRTTYF.